This TCR beta chain was sequenced for a study of regulatory dendritic cells for organ transplantation listed by TCRdb under 2017. Notes on the research overall: Monocytes were cultured with vitamin D3 on days 0 and 4 and with IL-10 on day 4 to generate regulatory dendritic cells. On day 6, LPS was added to the DC cultures to test how the DCs responded to a strong maturation-inducing agent. The TCRbeta repertoires of sorted naive and memory CD4+ and CD8+ T cells were sequenced before and after allostimulation with regulatory or mature dendritic cells. Results and caveats for the whole study, not just this receptor: Sequencing was done in only a couple of subjects, and the authors reported considerable heterogeneity between individuals in the alloreactive memory CD8+ T cell pool. Repertoires were highly diverse in naive CD4+ and CD8+ T cells, less diverse in memory cells, and most oligoclonal in memory CD8+ cells. Among the resting subsets, the most alloreactive TCR clonotypes were found in memory CD8+ T cells. Allostimulation expanded memory CD8+ clones in both subjects, but regulatory dendritic cells appeared to induce more limited expansion than mature dendritic cells.

Relative to germline, V is 1 base shorter and J is 7 bases shorter, with 13 bases between their ends. The CDR3 runs 15 residues from the cysteine to the phenylalanine. Of all the DNA, just the CDR3 is kept, 45 bases in frame from base 1. CDR1 and CDR2, per the germline V gene (reference sequence), are MNHNY and SVGAGI. In its sample, this clone was seen once. What antigen it recognizes has not been identified. The input lacks base qualities; no much larger clone sits a single base away. Sorted T cell subsets were CFSE-labeled and co-cultured for around 5 days with allogeneic regulatory or mature dendritic cells at a 1:10 DC:T ratio. FACS was used to sort naive T cells as CD45RA+ cells and memory T cells as CD45RO+ CD4+ or CD8+ cells. A couple of healthy control subjects provided the T cells used for TCR sequencing. Genomic DNA was extracted with the Qiagen DNeasy Blood & Tissue Kit. Multiplexed two-step PCR with Vbeta-specific forward primers and Jbeta-specific reverse primers was used to amplify TCRbeta CDR3 regions. Through the immunoSEQ service, the TCRbeta libraries were run on an Illumina instrument for sequencing. In the original analysis: IMGT annotation was used to assign V, D and J genes, and synthetic CDR3 analogues were used to correct the counts for multiplex PCR bias. Repertoire clonality was computed in the immunoSEQ Analyzer as one minus normalized Shannon entropy. Clonal expansion was defined using Fisher's exact test with Benjamini-Hochberg false discovery rate control and a two-tailed threshold of P<0.01. The table comes from immuneACCESS by way of TCRdb, which keeps in-frame sequences with V and J called. Part of the clones is missing from these tables; in studies checked, under half for an unresolved V gene and the rest for unknown reasons. V, J and clone size are taken as reported in that table, and D and trimming were inferred from the DNA itself. The sample table holds approximately 11,000 clones, of which roughly 82% were seen once. The ten largest clones add up to about 2.4% of the sample.

The chain couples TRBV6-6 to TRBJ1-4; a confident D gene designation cannot be given. This receptor was identified in a human donor in good health. The sequenced material came from memory CD4+ T cells from blood cultured with regulatory dendritic cells. The label giving this sample's cell subset or site can be read as: CD45RO+ memory T cells. The CDR3 reads CASSYFGQSGEKLFF. The nucleotide sequence reads as follows: TGTGCCAGCAGTTACTTCGGCCAATCGGGTGAAAAACTGTTTTTT.